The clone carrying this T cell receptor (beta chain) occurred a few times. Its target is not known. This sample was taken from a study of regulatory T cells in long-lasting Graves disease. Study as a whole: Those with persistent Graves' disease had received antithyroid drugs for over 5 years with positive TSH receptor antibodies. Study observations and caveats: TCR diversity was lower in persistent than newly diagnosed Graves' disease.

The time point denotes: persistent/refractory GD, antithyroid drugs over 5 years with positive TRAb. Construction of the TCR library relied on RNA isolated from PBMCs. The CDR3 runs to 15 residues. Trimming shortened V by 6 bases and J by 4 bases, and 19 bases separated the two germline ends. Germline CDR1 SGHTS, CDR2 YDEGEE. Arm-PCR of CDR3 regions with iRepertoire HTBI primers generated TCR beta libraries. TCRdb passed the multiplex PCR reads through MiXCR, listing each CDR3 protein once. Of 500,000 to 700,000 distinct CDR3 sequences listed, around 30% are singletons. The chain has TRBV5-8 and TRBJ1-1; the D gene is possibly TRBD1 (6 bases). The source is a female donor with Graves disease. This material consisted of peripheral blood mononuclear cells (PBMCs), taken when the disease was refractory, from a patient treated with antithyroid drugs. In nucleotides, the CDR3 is TGTGCCAGCATCACCCTCGGGGGCGCGAGCACTGAAGCTTTCTTT. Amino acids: CASITLGGASTEAFF.